Here is one TCR beta chain with its context. One end of the junction does not line up with germline, which may come from a read error. The data belong to a study of technical replicates of blood from several donors. Assay used: immunoSEQ multiplex PCR; TCRdb lists only in-frame clones, some missing. This sample carries tens of thousands of clones, over 85% of them seen once, and the ten largest clones take approximately 0.26%. The V gene's germline CDR1 is SNHLY and CDR2 FYNNEI. This CDR3 has 14 residues. The genes are TRBV2 and TRBJ1-2, with D perhaps TRBD1 (6 bases). The specimen sequenced was T cells isolated from PBMCs. This TCR came from a human donor in good health. For the CDR3, the DNA is TGTGCCAGCAGTGCCAAGGGGGGGGGTTCTGGCTACGGCTTC. This translates into CASSAKGGGSGYGF.